This TCR beta chain was sequenced for a study of CD4+ T cells in melanoma. V gave up 3 bases and J gave up 4 bases, with 13 bases separating them. Germline assignment: CDR1 KGHSH and CDR2 LQKENI. This CDR3 is 15 amino acids long. This clone was recorded a few times. This table comes from immunoSEQ multiplex PCR, and its TCRdb copy is limited to in-frame clones, with some not included. Of some 10,000 clones detected, around 60% appear once; the ten largest clones hold around 13%. The chain links TRBV18 to TRBJ1-3; D is ambiguous. Sequencing used cells from a culture (not recorded whether cultured in vitro). The TCR comes from a human donor with melanoma. In DNA, the CDR3 is TGTGCCAGCTCACCCGTGGATGCCGTAGGAAACACCATATATTTT. Its protein is CASSPVDAVGNTIYF. Variable domain in full (rest from reference TRBV18 and TRBJ1-3): NAGVMQNPRHLVRRRGQEARLRCSPMKGHSHVYWYRQLPEEGLKFMVYLQKENIIDESGMPKERFSAEFPKEGPSILRIQQVVRGDSAAYFCASSPVDAVGNTIYFGEGSWLTVV.